A single sample gave rise to the 9 T cell receptor beta chains below, sequenced in a study of T cells in Graves' hyperthyroidism and ophthalmopathy (dated by TCRdb to the late 2010s). The method behind the library was multiplex PCR. Sequencer: Illumina HiSeq 2000. The TCR beta CDR3 regions were amplified from RNA transcripts. The first round of RT-PCR for the TCR CDR3 was performed with the HTBI primer set and the Qiagen OneStep RT-PCR kit. The public reads were reanalyzed by TCRdb: fastp trimming at Q25, MiXCR alignment, in-frame beta chains only. Rows are combined by CDR3 protein, so each entry shows the most common genes and DNA. The sample data list about 530,000 distinct CDR3 sequences, and 15% to 20% of these were observed just once. Of the sample, 15% to 20% falls within the top ten clones. Sequencing was carried out using blood. The origin of the receptors is a woman aged 18-29 years with Graves' ophthalmopathy.

The gene calls are TRBV9 and TRBJ2-7; D is perhaps TRBD1 (5 bases). Trimming shortened V by 0 bases and J by 0 bases, and 13 bases separated the two germline ends. Per germline, CDR1 SGDLS and CDR2 YYNGEE. The CDR3 has 16 residues. The chain's CDR3 is CASSVGVTASSYEQYF. CDR3 sequence (DNA): TGTGCCAGCAGCGTAGGGGTGACAGCGAGCTCCTACGAGCAGTACTTC.

The gene calls are TRBV11-2 and TRBJ2-7, with D unclear. The ends were cut back, 1 base at V and 7 bases at J, with 14 bases in the middle. The length of the CDR3 is 14 residues. Germline loops: CDR1 SGHAT, CDR2 FQNNGV. This CDR3 is CASSLGYTAGEQYF. CDR3 coding DNA: TGTGCCAGCAGCTTAGGGTATACAGCTGGGGAGCAGTACTTC.

This clonotype was detected a few times. V gene TRBV9 combines with J gene TRBJ2-3; 10 nucleotides align to TRBD2. The CDR3 runs 15 residues. Losses at the gene ends were 3 bases for V and 4 bases for J; bases not matched to a gene: 5. CDR1 and CDR2 from the germline V gene are SGDLS and YYNGEE. The CDR3 DNA is TGTGCCAGCAGCGGAAGCGGGAGGGCCGCAGATACGCAGTATTTT. Translation: CASSGSGRAADTQYF.

This clonotype was observed many times. V and J are TRBV13 and TRBJ2-7; TRBD2 matches 14 bases. Germline V gene lookup returns CDR1 PRHDT and CDR2 FYEKMQ (reference sequence). Trimming removed 4 bases from V and 4 bases from J; junction bases left unmatched: 6. This CDR3 is 16 amino acids long. This CDR3 reads CASSSTGLAGGYEQYF. The CDR3 bases are TGTGCCAGCAGCTCCACTGGACTAGCGGGAGGTTACGAGCAGTACTTC.

Comment on this clonotype: Being one base from a much bigger clone, this may be a read error. The V gene is TRBV7-7, the J gene TRBJ2-1, with 16 bases fitting TRBD2. Germline V gene sequence: CDR1 SSHAT, CDR2 FNYEAQ (reference sequence). The CDR3 covers 17 residues. CDR3 loop: CAGSSGLAGGPENEQFF. CDR3 sequence (DNA): TGTGCTGGCAGCTCGGGACTAGCGGGAGGGCCGGAGAATGAGCAGTTCTTC.

This clonotype was seen a handful of times. V and J are TRBV20-1 and TRBJ1-6, with 7 bases identical to TRBD1. V was pared by 6 bases and J by 7 bases, with 6 bases of the junction left unmatched. Germline CDR1 is DFQATT and CDR2 is SNEGSKA (reference sequence). The CDR3 runs to 13 residues. In nucleotides, the CDR3 is TGCAGTGCCCAACAGGGGAGGAATTCACCCCTCCACTTT. The encoded protein is CSAQQGRNSPLHF.

This clonotype appeared many times. The chain has TRBV18 and TRBJ1-6, with 7 bases identical to TRBD1. V lost 8 bases to trimming and J lost 9 bases; unmatched junction nucleotides: 13. Germline loops: CDR1 KGHSH, CDR2 LQKENI. CDR3 length: 15 residues. For the CDR3, the DNA is TGTGCCAGCAGCCGGGGACAGCCAACTTCTTCACCCCTCCACTTT. Translating it yields CASSRGQPTSSPLHF. The variable domain in full, completed from reference TRBV18 and TRBJ1-6, reads NAGVMQNPRHLVRRRGQEARLRCSPMKGHSHVYWYRQLPEEGLKFMVYLQKENIIDESGMPKERFSAEFPKEGPSILRIQQVVRGDSAAYFCASSRGQPTSSPLHFGNGTRLTVT.

This clonotype was seen ten or more times. The V gene is TRBV5-1, the J gene TRBJ1-1, with D tentatively TRBD1 (5 bases). The CDR3 sequence is 15 residues long. Between the trimmed V and J ends, which lost 0 bases and 1 base, there was a span of 10 bases. Germline V gives CDR1 SGHRS, CDR2 YFSETQ. The CDR3 protein is CASSLGDGTNTEAFF. Written as DNA, the CDR3 is TGCGCCAGCAGCTTGGGGGACGGGACGAACACTGAAGCTTTCTTT.

This clonotype was observed once. A much larger clone differs from this one at a single base, so this may be a read error. The genes are TRBV6-2 or TRBV6-3 and TRBJ1-5; D is ambiguous. CDR1 and CDR2 (germline): MNHEY, SVGEGT. The CDR3 has 15 amino acids. The CDR3 sequence is CASSPTLAPNQSQHF. The CDR3, as DNA: TGTGCCAGCAGCCCCACCCTAGCTCCCAATCAGTCCCAGCATTTT.